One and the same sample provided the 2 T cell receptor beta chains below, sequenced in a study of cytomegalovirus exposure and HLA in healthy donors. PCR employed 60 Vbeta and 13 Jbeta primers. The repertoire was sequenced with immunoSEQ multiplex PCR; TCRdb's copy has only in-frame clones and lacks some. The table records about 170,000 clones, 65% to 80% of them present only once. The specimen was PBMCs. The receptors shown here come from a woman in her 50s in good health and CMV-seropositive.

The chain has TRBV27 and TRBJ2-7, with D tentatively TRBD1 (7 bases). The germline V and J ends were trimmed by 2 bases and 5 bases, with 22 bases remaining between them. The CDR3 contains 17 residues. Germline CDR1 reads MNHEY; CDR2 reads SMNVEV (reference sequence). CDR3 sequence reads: CASSLLQGLSGGNEQYF. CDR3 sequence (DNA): TGTGCCAGCAGTTTACTACAGGGGCTCAGTGGAGGGAACGAGCAGTACTTC.

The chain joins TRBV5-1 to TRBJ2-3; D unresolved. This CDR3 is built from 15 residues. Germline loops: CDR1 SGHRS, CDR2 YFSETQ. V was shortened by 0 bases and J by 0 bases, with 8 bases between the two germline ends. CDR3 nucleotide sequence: TGCGCCAGCAGCTTGGACAGATCTAGCACAGATACGCAGTATTTT. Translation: CASSLDRSSTDTQYF.